Below, 11 T cell receptor beta chains from the same sample are listed, as sequenced in a study of blood T cell repertoires in COVID-19. Data came from immunoSEQ multiplex PCR; TCRdb stores just in-frame clones and leaves some out. The sample shows hundreds of thousands of clones, around 84% of them seen only once. Sequenced material: PBMCs or T cells enriched from blood (not recorded which). The receptors stem from a man between 40 and 49 years old who had recovered from COVID-19.

The rearrangement joins TRBV3-1 (or the pseudogene TRBV3-2) to TRBJ2-7; D possibly corresponds to TRBD2 (5 bases). CDR3 size: 13 residues. The germline V and J ends were trimmed by 3 bases and 7 bases, with 13 bases remaining between them. The V gene's germline CDR1 is LGHDT and CDR2 YNNKEL (reference sequence). The CDR3 region has the DNA TGTGCCAGCAGCCAGTATGCCCCGGGGGAGCAGTACTTC. The encoded protein is CASSQYAPGEQYF.

The V gene is TRBV19, the J gene TRBJ2-7; 7 bases map to TRBD1. The CDR3 is 15 amino acids. V lost 5 bases to trimming and J lost 4 bases; unmatched junction nucleotides: 11. Germline CDR1 is LNHDA and CDR2 is SQIVND (reference sequence). The CDR3 here is CASSPRTGGTYEQYF. Here the CDR3 DNA reads TGTGCCAGTAGTCCGCGGACAGGCGGTACTTACGAGCAGTACTTC.

The gene calls are TRBV21-1 and TRBJ2-5; the table calls TRBD1, which could not be checked here. TRBV21-1 is termed a pseudogene. The CDR3 has 14 residues. DNA for the CDR3: TGTGCCAGCAGCGACGACAGAGAACAAGAGACCCAGTACTTC. It is translated as CASSDDREQETQYF.

The chain joins TRBV5-3 to TRBJ2-7, with TRBD2 matching 7 bases. TRBV5-3 is an ORF; its function is uncertain. The J segment lost 0 bases and the V segment lost 4 bases, leaving 7 bases of the junction unmatched. The CDR3 contains 15 residues. DNA of the CDR3: TGTGCCAGAAGCGGGGGGGTGTTCAGCTCCTACGAGCAGTACTTC. As protein: CARSGGVFSSYEQYF.

V is TRBV2 and J is TRBJ1-2, with 9 nucleotides matching TRBD1. The length of the CDR3 is 15 residues. J lost 4 bases, V lost 4 bases, and 7 bases had no gene match. In germline, CDR1 is SNHLY, CDR2 FYNNEI. The CDR3 is CASSATGQGLYGYTF. CDR3 DNA: TGTGCCAGCAGTGCGACGGGACAGGGTCTCTATGGCTACACCTTC. Supplemented by reference TRBV2 and TRBJ1-2, the full variable domain reads EPEVTQTPSHQVTQMGQEVILRCVPISNHLYFYWYRQILGQKVEFLVSFYNNEISEKSEIFDDQFSVERPDGSNFTLKIRSTKLEDSAMYFCASSATGQGLYGYTFGSGTRLTVV.

The V call is TRBV7-9, the J call TRBJ2-7, with 8 nucleotides matching TRBD2. The ends lost 7 bases at V and 9 bases at J; junction bases unmatched: 8. Germline assignment: CDR1 SEHNR and CDR2 FQNEAQ (reference sequence). This CDR3 is 12 amino acids long. The CDR3 here is CASTAGGAGQYF. The CDR3 DNA follows: TGTGCCAGCACCGCGGGGGGCGCAGGGCAGTACTTC.

The V gene is TRBV7-3, the J gene TRBJ2-2; TRBD2 matches at 7 bases. Trimming removed 5 bases from V and 5 bases from J; junction bases left unmatched: 5. CDR1 and CDR2 from the germline V gene are SGHTA and FQGTGA. The CDR3 consists of 14 residues. The CDR3, as DNA: TGTGCCAGCAGCGCGGGAGTTGGGACCGGGGAGCTGTTTTTT. Protein sequence: CASSAGVGTGELFF. The variable domain in full, completed from reference TRBV7-3 and TRBJ2-2, reads GAGVSQTPSNKVTEKGKYVELRCDPISGHTALYWYRQSLGQGPEFLIYFQGTGAADDSGLPNDRFFAVRPEGSVSTLKIQRTERGDSAVYLCASSAGVGTGELFFGEGSRLTVL.

This chain connects TRBV11-2 to TRBJ2-2; tentatively, D is TRBD2 (5 bases). This CDR3 is 15 amino acids long. In germline, CDR1 is SGHAT, CDR2 FQNNGV. Trimming shortened V by 2 bases and J by 0 bases, and 7 bases separated the two germline ends. The CDR3 region is CASSLSGTNTGELFF. CDR3 nucleotides: TGTGCCAGCAGCTTATCGGGGACGAACACCGGGGAGCTGTTTTTT.

The chain couples TRBV19 to TRBJ1-1; TRBD1 might be the D (5 bases). Trimming took off 5 bases at V and 7 bases at J, with 17 bases between the two ends. CDR3 length: 14 residues. Germline CDR1 and CDR2: LNHDA and SQIVND (reference sequence). The CDR3 spells CASSPGGDVREAFF. CDR3 in DNA: TGTGCCAGTAGTCCCGGAGGGGATGTCCGTGAAGCTTTCTTT.

The chain links TRBV24-1 to TRBJ2-2, with 7 bases identical to TRBD1. The trim removed 0 bases at V and 1 base at J, leaving 4 bases unmatched. CDR3 size: 17 residues. Germline V gives CDR1 KGHDR, CDR2 SFDVKD. CDR3 DNA: TGTGCCACCAGTGATTTGAAGCGGACAGGGAACACCGGGGAGCTGTTTTTT. Protein product: CATSDLKRTGNTGELFF.

Only one count was recorded for this clone. This same CDR3 is encoded by further DNA sequences in the sample. The chain employs TRBV2 and TRBJ2-1; 12 bases align to TRBD2. With 6 bases clipped from V and 7 bases from J, the junction kept 7 bases outside the gene matches. The CDR3 totals 15 residues. Germline CDR1 SNHLY, CDR2 FYNNEI. The CDR3 DNA follows: TGTGCCAGCAGATTGTTGACTAGCGGGAGAAATGAGCAGTTCTTC. Protein product: CASRLLTSGRNEQFF.